The clone carrying this T cell receptor beta chain has a handful of counts. Its antigen remains unidentified. The CDR3 is 13 residues long. V shed 1 base and J shed 5 bases, with 7 bases lying between them. Germline loops: CDR1 MGHDK, CDR2 SYGVNS. The sample belongs to a study of tumour-infiltrating T cells in Burkitt lymphoma. The overall study: The Burkitt lymphoma cohort spanned all epidemiological subtypes. Repertoire clonality predicted overall and progression-free survival. The study, taken as a whole, reports: Public clonotypes, several, appeared across numerous Burkitt lymphoma patients.

This table comes from immunoSEQ multiplex PCR, and its TCRdb copy is limited to in-frame clones, with some not included. Among almost 3,000 clones listed, 13% to 15% were seen once. This receptor was obtained from a human donor with Burkitt lymphoma. This rearrangement joins TRBV25-1 to TRBJ2-3; unclear D gene. The sample taken for sequencing was tumor tissue. The CDR3 region is CASSESKRDTQYF. The CDR3 coding sequence is TGTGCCAGCAGTGAATCTAAGCGAGATACGCAGTATTTT. The variable domain in full, completed from reference TRBV25-1 and TRBJ2-3, reads EADIYQTPRYLVIGTGKKITLECSQTMGHDKMYWYQQDPGMELHLIHYSYGVNSTEKGDLSSESTVSRIRTEHFPLTLESARPSHTSQYLCASSESKRDTQYFGPGTRLTVL.